The 14 T cell receptor beta chains reported below all come from one sample, sequenced in a study of blood T cell repertoires in COVID-19. Sequenced by immunoSEQ multiplex PCR; TCRdb stores in-frame clones only, minus some. This sample has around 210,000 clones; 88% occur once, and the top ten carry roughly 1.5%. Sequenced input: peripheral blood. The receptors were gathered from a man in his late teens or twenties with active or convalescent COVID-19.

This clone was seen only once. CDR3 sequence: CASSSGAYQETQYF. The CDR3 nucleotides are TGTGCCAGCAGCTCGGGAGCGTACCAAGAGACCCAGTACTTC. This chain links TRBV7-9 with TRBJ2-5; a weak D match, TRBD2 (6 bases). Germline V gives CDR1 SEHNR, CDR2 FQNEAQ (reference sequence). Trimming removed 4 bases at V and 0 bases at J, with 9 bases between. The CDR3 is 14 amino acids.

Only a few counts were recorded for this clone. The chain combines TRBV28 with TRBJ2-7, with D uncertain. The CDR3 runs to 12 residues. V was clipped by 3 bases and J by 6 bases, with 9 bases between them. CDR1 is MDHEN and CDR2 is SYDVKM in the germline V gene. The chain's CDR3 is CASSFFFIEQYF. CDR3 DNA: TGTGCCAGCAGTTTTTTTTTCATCGAGCAGTACTTC.

V is TRBV10-1 and J is TRBJ2-1; TRBD1 might be the D (6 bases). CDR3 size: 14 residues. V lost 5 bases to trimming and J lost 1 base, with 9 bases between them. Looked up from germline, CDR1 is WNHNN and CDR2 is SYGVQD (reference sequence). The CDR3 here is CASSSQGSYNEQFF. The DNA for the CDR3 is TGCGCCAGCAGTTCCCAGGGGTCCTACAATGAGCAGTTCTTC.

The chain couples TRBV9 to TRBJ1-6; TRBD1 matches 7 bases. The germline gives CDR1 SGDLS, CDR2 YYNGEE. V shed 4 bases, J shed 4 bases, and the junction held 11 bases outside the gene matches. The CDR3 is 17 amino acids. The CDR3 region has the DNA TGTGCCAGCAGCCCGGGACAGCCAGGTGAATATAATTCACCCCTCCACTTT. Protein sequence: CASSPGQPGEYNSPLHF.

The gene calls are TRBV5-5 and TRBJ2-3; TRBD1 might be the D (6 bases). The germline CDR1 and CDR2 sequences are SGHKS and YYEKEE (reference sequence). Trimming shortened V by 0 bases and J by 1 base, and 12 bases separated the two germline ends. This CDR3 is built from 16 residues. CDR3 amino acids: CASSLDSTGRTDTQYF. The CDR3 nucleotides are TGTGCCAGCAGCTTGGATTCGACAGGTCGCACAGATACGCAGTATTTT. The variable domain in full, with the rest retrieved from reference TRBV5-5 and TRBJ2-3, is DAGVTQSPTHLIKTRGQQVTLRCSPISGHKSVSWYQQVLGQGPQFIFQYYEKEERGRGNFPDRFSARQFPNYSSELNVNALLLGDSALYLCASSLDSTGRTDTQYFGPGTRLTVL.

The chain carries TRBV5-1 and TRBJ1-2, with D uncertain. V lost 0 bases and J lost 4, with 7 bases in between. The germline gives CDR1 SGHRS, CDR2 YFSETQ. This CDR3 spans 13 amino acids. CDR3 nucleotide sequence: TGCGCCAGCAGCTTGGCCCAGGCCTATGGCTACACCTTC. This gives the protein CASSLAQAYGYTF.

The chain joins TRBV15 to TRBJ2-3; possibly TRBD2 for D (5 bases). The CDR3 sequence is 16 residues long. V gave up 0 bases and J gave up 5 bases, with 15 bases separating them. CDR1 LNHNV and CDR2 YYDKDF come from the germline V gene (reference sequence). The CDR3 region is CATSRDLGGARDTQYF. The CDR3 coding sequence is TGTGCCACCAGCAGAGATCTAGGAGGCGCAAGAGATACGCAGTATTTT. The full variable domain, in which reference TRBV15 and TRBJ2-3 provide the parts outside the CDR3, is DAMVIQNPRYQVTQFGKPVTLSCSQTLNHNVMYWYQQKSSQAPKLLFHYYDKDFNNEADTPDNFQSRRPNTSFCFLDIRSPGLGDTAMYLCATSRDLGGARDTQYFGPGTRLTVL.

V gene TRBV5-1 combines with J gene TRBJ2-1; 10 bases fit TRBD2. Germline assignment: CDR1 SGHRS and CDR2 YFSETQ. Unmatched junction bases numbered 3, after V lost 7 bases and J lost 2 bases. The CDR3 is 14 amino acids. The CDR3, as DNA: TGCGCCAGCCGAGGACTAGCGGCCTACAATGAGCAGTTCTTC. Translated: CASRGLAAYNEQFF. The full variable domain, its missing parts supplied by reference TRBV5-1 and TRBJ2-1, is KAGVTQTPRYLIKTRGQQVTLSCSPISGHRSVSWYQQTPGQGLQFLFEYFSETQRNKGNFPGRFSGRQFSNSRSEMNVSTLELGDSALYLCASRGLAAYNEQFFGPGTRLTVL.

The DNA for the CDR3 is TGTGCCAGCCAATGGGGGGGCAGTCAGCCCCAGCATTTT. This translates into CASQWGGSQPQHF. This chain connects TRBV12-3 or TRBV12-4 to TRBJ1-5; D might be TRBD1 (6 bases). Trimming took 8 bases from V and 6 from J, leaving 14 bases between them. This CDR3 has 13 amino acids.

The V and J genes are TRBV19 and TRBJ2-1, with TRBD2 matching over 13 bases. The V and J ends lost 5 bases and 7 bases, in that order; junction bases with no gene match: 5. Looked up from germline, CDR1 is LNHDA and CDR2 is SQIVND (reference sequence). The CDR3 extends over 15 amino acids. CDR3 nucleotides: TGTGCCAGTAGTGGACTAGCGGGAGTGAGGAATGAGCAGTTCTTC. Translation gives CASSGLAGVRNEQFF.

The J gene is TRBJ1-1, the V gene TRBV2; D is unclear. V was clipped by 8 bases and J by 0 bases, with 10 bases between them. This CDR3 comprises 13 residues. CDR1 is SNHLY, CDR2 FYNNEI, per germline. The CDR3 bases are TGTGCCAGCGGGAGGCAGTTGAACACTGAAGCTTTCTTT. It is translated as CASGRQLNTEAFF.

This rearrangement joins TRBV7-9 to TRBJ2-4; 7 nucleotides align to TRBD2. The CDR3 extends over 16 amino acids. V was pared by 5 bases and J by 8 bases, with 15 bases of the junction left unmatched. The germline V gene has CDR1 SEHNR and CDR2 FQNEAQ (reference sequence). CDR3 sequence reads: CASSPWSGRAPDIQYF. CDR3 DNA: TGTGCCAGCAGCCCCTGGTCGGGGAGGGCCCCGGACATTCAGTACTTC.

V is TRBV30 and J is TRBJ1-5, with D uncertain. In germline, CDR1 is GTSNPN, CDR2 SVGIG (reference sequence). This CDR3 comprises 14 residues. Trimming removed 1 base at V and 5 bases at J, with 12 bases between. The CDR3 bases are TGTGCCTGGAGTGGAGGGAAGGGAGATCAGCCCCAGCATTTT. This encodes CAWSGGKGDQPQHF.

J is TRBJ1-6 and V is TRBV5-4; D is ambiguous. The CDR3 is 14 amino acids. Germline CDR1 is SGHNT and CDR2 is YYREEE (reference sequence). V was cut by 0 bases and J by 8 bases, with 9 bases left in between. This CDR3 reads CASSLDIHDSPLHF. CDR3 bases: TGTGCCAGCAGCTTGGACATCCACGATTCACCCCTCCACTTT.